Each of the 10 T cell receptor beta chains below was sequenced from the same sample in a study of beta chain features in type 1 diabetes. Since all of the isolated RNA was reverse transcribed, expressed TCRB transcripts were what got sequenced. The method was immunoSEQ multiplex PCR; TCRdb's version includes in-frame clones alone and lacks a portion of them. The table has over 700,000 clones, about 17% seen once; the top ten hold 0.023%. Sequencing input: naive CD4+ T cells from blood. The source is a woman under 30 in good health.

The V call is TRBV6-1, the J call TRBJ2-1, with D possibly being TRBD2 (5 bases). The CDR3 runs to 15 residues. The germline CDR1 and CDR2 sequences are MNHNS and SASEGT. V lost 9 bases and J lost 1, with 16 bases in between. Here the CDR3 reads CASATEGVSYNEQFF. The CDR3, as DNA: TGTGCCAGTGCCACTGAGGGTGTTTCCTACAATGAGCAGTTCTTC.

The chain couples TRBV4-3 to TRBJ2-3; TRBD1 might be the D (7 bases). The ends were cut back, 1 base at V and 7 bases at J, with 15 bases in the middle. CDR1 is LGHNA, CDR2 YSLEER, per germline. The CDR3 is made up of 15 amino acids. CDR3 nucleotides: TGCGCCAGCAGCCAAGGCAGGGGGGCCAAGAATACGCAGTATTTT. Translated: CASSQGRGAKNTQYF.

This rearrangement joins TRBV2 to TRBJ2-7; D possibly uses TRBD1 or TRBD2 (5 bases each). CDR1 is SNHLY, CDR2 FYNNEI, per germline. Between the trimmed V and J ends, which lost 6 bases and 6 bases, there was a span of 12 bases. This CDR3 contains 12 residues. The CDR3 is CASRGVVGEQYF. The CDR3, as DNA: TGTGCCAGCAGGGGGGTGGTAGGCGAGCAGTACTTC.

This clone showed up many times. The rearrangement uses TRBV10-3 and TRBJ2-1; D is ambiguous. The CDR3 is 14 amino acids. Deletions cut 7 bases from V and 9 bases from J, with 19 bases between. Germline CDR1 and CDR2: ENHRY and SYGVKD. CDR3 loop: CAITVDETVGEQFF. The CDR3, as DNA: TGTGCCATCACCGTGGACGAGACGGTTGGTGAGCAGTTCTTC.

This clone was found a few times. This CDR3 is CASTLSGNYGEQFF. The CDR3 nucleotides are TGTGCCAGCACCTTGAGCGGTAATTACGGTGAGCAGTTCTTC. This chain joins TRBV28 and TRBJ2-1, with TRBD2 as a possible D gene (5 bases). Trimming pared 7 bases from V and 9 bases from J, leaving 19 bases between. This CDR3 contains 14 residues. Germline V gene sequence: CDR1 MDHEN, CDR2 SYDVKM.

The V call is TRBV5-4, the J call TRBJ2-5; the D gene is possibly TRBD2 (5 bases). Germline CDR1 reads SGHNT; CDR2 reads YYREEE (reference sequence). With 6 bases removed from V and 11 bases from J, the gap between germline ends came to 14 bases. The CDR3 runs to 11 residues. The CDR3 nucleotides read TGTGCCAGCACGCAGAGGGCGTATCAGTACTTC. Protein: CASTQRAYQYF.

The table lists this clone with a few counts. The chain links TRBV19 to TRBJ2-6; D is perhaps TRBD2 (5 bases). Germline lookup yields CDR1 LNHDA and CDR2 SQIVND (reference sequence). Trimming took off 4 bases at V and 0 bases at J, with 16 bases between the two ends. There are 18 residues in the CDR3. This CDR3 reads CASSKIAGKTSGANVLTF. The DNA of the CDR3 is TGTGCCAGTAGTAAGATTGCGGGTAAAACCTCTGGGGCCAACGTCCTGACTTTC.

This rearrangement joins TRBV7-9 to TRBJ1-1; D is undetermined. The CDR3 loop spans 11 amino acids. Germline values: CDR1 SEHNR, CDR2 FQNEAQ (reference sequence). V lost 3 bases to trimming and J lost 9 bases, with 8 bases between them. For the CDR3, the DNA is TGTGCCAGCAGCTTGGAGGAACAAGCTTTCTTT. Translation gives CASSLEEQAFF.

This clone was observed a handful of times. The gene calls are TRBV7-9 and TRBJ1-1; D remains unclear. The V and J ends lost 4 bases and 1 base respectively, with 13 bases between them. The CDR3 is 15 residues long. Germline V lookup: CDR1 SEHNR, CDR2 FQNEAQ (reference sequence). CDR3 region: CASSSTLGPNTEAFF. The CDR3 nucleotides read TGTGCCAGCAGCTCCACACTAGGCCCGAACACTGAAGCTTTCTTT.

This chain joins TRBV5-6 and TRBJ2-7; possibly TRBD1 for D (5 bases). This CDR3 comprises 13 residues. Germline CDR1 SGHDT, CDR2 YYEEEE. Trimming removed 4 bases from V and 2 bases from J, with 10 bases in between. Written as DNA, the CDR3 is TGTGCCAGCAGCGTGTCAGGGACCTACGAGCAGTACTTC. This sequence encodes CASSVSGTYEQYF.